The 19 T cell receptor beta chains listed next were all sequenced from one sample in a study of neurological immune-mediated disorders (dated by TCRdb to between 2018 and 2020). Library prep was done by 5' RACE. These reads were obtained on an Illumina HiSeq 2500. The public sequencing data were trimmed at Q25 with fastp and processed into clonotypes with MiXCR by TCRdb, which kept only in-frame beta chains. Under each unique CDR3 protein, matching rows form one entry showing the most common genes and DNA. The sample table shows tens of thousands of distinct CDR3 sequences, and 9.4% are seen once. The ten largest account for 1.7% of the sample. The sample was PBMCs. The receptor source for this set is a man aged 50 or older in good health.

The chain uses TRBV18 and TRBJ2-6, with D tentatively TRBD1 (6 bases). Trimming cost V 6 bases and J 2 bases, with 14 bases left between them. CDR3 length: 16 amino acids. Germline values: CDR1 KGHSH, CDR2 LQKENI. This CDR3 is CASSRPAGAGANVLTF. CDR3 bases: TGTGCCAGCTCCCGTCCGGCAGGGGCTGGGGCCAACGTCCTGACTTTC.

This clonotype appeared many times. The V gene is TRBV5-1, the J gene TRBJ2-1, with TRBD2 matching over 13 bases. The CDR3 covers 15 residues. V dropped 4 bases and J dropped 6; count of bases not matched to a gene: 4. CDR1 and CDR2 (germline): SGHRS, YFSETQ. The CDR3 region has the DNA TGCGCCAGCAGCGTCACTAGCGGGGGGGCCAATGAGCAGTTCTTC. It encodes CASSVTSGGANEQFF.

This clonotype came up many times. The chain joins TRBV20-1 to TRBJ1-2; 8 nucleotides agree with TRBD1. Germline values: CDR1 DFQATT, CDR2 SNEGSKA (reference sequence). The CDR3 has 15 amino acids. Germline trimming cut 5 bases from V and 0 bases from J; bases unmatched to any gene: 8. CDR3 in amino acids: CSARPGTGANYGYTF. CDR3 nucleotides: TGCAGTGCTCGACCCGGGACAGGAGCTAACTATGGCTACACCTTC.

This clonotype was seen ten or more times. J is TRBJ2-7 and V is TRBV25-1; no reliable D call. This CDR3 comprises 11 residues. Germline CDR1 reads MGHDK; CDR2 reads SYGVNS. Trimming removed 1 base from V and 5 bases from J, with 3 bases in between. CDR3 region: CASSEFHEQYF. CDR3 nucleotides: TGTGCCAGCAGTGAATTCCACGAGCAGTACTTC.

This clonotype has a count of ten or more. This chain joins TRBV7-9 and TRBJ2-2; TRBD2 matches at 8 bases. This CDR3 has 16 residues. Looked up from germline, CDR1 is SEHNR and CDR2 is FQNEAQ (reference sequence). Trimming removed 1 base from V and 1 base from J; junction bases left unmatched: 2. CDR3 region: CASSLGAGENTGELFF. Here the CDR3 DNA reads TGTGCCAGCAGCTTAGGAGCGGGAGAGAACACCGGGGAGCTGTTTTTT.

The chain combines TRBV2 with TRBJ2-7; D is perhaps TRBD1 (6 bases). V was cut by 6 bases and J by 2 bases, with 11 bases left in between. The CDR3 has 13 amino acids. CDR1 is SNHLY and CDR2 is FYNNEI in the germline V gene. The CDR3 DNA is TGTGCCAGCAGGGGGACAAGTACCTACGAGCAGTACTTC. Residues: CASRGTSTYEQYF.

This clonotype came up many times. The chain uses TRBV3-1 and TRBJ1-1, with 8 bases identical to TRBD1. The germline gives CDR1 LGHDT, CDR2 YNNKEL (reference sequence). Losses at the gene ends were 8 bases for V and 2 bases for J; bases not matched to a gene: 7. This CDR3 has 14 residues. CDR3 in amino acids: CASQRTGKNTEAFF. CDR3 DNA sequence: TGTGCCAGCCAACGGACAGGGAAAAACACTGAAGCTTTCTTT.

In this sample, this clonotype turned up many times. This chain's CDR3 is CASSLAGGGVFYEQYF. CDR3 in DNA: TGTGCCAGCAGCTTAGCGGGGGGAGGGGTGTTTTACGAGCAGTACTTC. This chain connects TRBV7-2 to TRBJ2-7, with 7 bases aligning to TRBD2. V lost 0 bases, J lost 4 bases, and 9 bases stayed unmatched. The germline V gene encodes CDR1 SGHTA and CDR2 FQGNSA. The CDR3 has 16 residues.

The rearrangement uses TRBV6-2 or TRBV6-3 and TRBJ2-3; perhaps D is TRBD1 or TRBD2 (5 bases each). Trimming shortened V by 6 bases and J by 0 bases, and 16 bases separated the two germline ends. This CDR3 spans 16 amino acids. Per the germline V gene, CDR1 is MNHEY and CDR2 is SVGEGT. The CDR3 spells CASSPLEGPSTDTQYF. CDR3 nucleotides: TGTGCCAGCAGCCCCCTAGAGGGGCCTAGCACAGATACGCAGTATTTT.

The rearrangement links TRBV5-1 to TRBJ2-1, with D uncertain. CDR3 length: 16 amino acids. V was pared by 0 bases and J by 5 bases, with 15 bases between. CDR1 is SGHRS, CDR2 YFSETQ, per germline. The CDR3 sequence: CASSLDLGSLDNEQFF. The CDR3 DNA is TGCGCCAGCAGCTTGGATTTGGGTAGCCTAGACAATGAGCAGTTCTTC.

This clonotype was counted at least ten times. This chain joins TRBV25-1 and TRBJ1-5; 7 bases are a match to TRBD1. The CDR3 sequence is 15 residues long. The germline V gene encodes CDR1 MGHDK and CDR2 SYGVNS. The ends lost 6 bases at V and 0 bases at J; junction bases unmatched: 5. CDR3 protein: CASSPGTASNQPQHF. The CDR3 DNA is TGTGCCAGCAGCCCTGGGACAGCTAGCAATCAGCCCCAGCATTTT.

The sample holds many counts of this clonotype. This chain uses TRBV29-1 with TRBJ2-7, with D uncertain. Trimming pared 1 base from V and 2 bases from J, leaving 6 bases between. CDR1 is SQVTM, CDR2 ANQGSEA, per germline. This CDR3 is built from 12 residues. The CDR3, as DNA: TGCAGCGTTGAAGTAGGGACCTACGAGCAGTACTTC. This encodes CSVEVGTYEQYF.

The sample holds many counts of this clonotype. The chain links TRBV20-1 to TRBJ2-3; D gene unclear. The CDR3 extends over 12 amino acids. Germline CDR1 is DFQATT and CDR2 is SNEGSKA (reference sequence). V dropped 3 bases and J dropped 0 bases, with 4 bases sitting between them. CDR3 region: CSARPSTDTQYF. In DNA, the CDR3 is TGCAGTGCTAGGCCTAGCACAGATACGCAGTATTTT.

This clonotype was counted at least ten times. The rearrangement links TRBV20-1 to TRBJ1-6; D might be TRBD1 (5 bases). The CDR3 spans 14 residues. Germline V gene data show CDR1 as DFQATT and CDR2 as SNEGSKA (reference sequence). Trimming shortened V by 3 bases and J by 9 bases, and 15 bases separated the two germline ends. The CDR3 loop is CSARTEPSSSPLHF. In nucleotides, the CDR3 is TGCAGTGCTAGGACAGAACCATCGAGTTCACCCCTCCACTTT.

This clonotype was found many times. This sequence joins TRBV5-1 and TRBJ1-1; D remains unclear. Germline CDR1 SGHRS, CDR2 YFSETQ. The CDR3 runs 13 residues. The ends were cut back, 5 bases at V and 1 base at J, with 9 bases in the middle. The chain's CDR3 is CASSETKNTEAFF. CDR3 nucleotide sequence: TGCGCCAGCAGTGAAACGAAGAACACTGAAGCTTTCTTT.

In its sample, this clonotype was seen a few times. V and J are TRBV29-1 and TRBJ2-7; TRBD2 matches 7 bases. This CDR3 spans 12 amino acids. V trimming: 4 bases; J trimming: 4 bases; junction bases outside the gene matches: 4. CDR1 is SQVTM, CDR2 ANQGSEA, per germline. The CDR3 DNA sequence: TGCAGCGTTGCCGGGACTACTTACGAGCAGTACTTC. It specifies CSVAGTTYEQYF.

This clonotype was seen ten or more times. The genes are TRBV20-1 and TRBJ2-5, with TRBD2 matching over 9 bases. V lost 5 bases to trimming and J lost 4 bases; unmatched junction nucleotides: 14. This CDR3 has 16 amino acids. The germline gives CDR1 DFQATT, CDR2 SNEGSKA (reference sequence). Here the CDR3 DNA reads TGCAGTGCTTACCGACTTTTAGCGGGAGTCGCAGAGACCCAGTACTTC. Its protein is CSAYRLLAGVAETQYF.

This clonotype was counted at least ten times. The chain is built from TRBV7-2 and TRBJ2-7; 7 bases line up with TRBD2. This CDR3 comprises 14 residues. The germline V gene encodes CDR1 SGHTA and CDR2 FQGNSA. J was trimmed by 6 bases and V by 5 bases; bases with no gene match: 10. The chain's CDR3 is CASSPWGGGVEQYF. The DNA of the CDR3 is TGTGCCAGCAGCCCCTGGGGGGGAGGGGTCGAGCAGTACTTC.

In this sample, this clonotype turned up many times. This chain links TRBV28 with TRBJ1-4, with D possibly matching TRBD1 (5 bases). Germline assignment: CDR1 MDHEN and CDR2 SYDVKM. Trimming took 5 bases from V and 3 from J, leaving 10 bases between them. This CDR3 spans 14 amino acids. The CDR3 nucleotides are TGTGCCAGCAGTACCAGGGATGCTAATGAAAAACTGTTTTTT. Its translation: CASSTRDANEKLFF.